This T cell receptor beta chain comes out of a study of regulatory T cells in long-lasting Graves disease. Time point noted: persistent/refractory GD, antithyroid drugs over 5 years with positive TRAb. Scientists built the TCR library using RNA that was extracted from PBMCs. Study outcomes and limitations: With persistent disease, TRBV28, TRBJ1-2 and TRBJ2-5 were the favored segments. Peripheral blood was the sole material, not thyroid tissue.

Arm-PCR of CDR3 regions and iRepertoire HTBI primers were the basis on which TCR beta libraries were built. MiXCR, applied by TCRdb to the multiplex PCR reads, yields one record per CDR3 protein. This table has around 510,000 distinct CDR3 sequences, about 20% appearing once. The CDR3 is 15 residues long. Germline values: CDR1 MNHEY, CDR2 SVGEGT. V lost 8 bases and J lost 4, with 20 bases in between. The sample holds many counts of this clonotype. Its target is not known. The chain employs TRBV6-2 or TRBV6-3 and TRBJ1-1; a weak D match, TRBD1 (5 bases). The sequenced sample was peripheral blood mononuclear cells (PBMCs), obtained when the disease was refractory, from a patient treated with antithyroid drugs. The clonotype originates from a female donor with Graves disease. CDR3 DNA sequence: TGTGCCAGCCATTTAGGGGCTGGATCGACCACTGAAGCTTTCTTT. This gives the protein CASHLGAGSTTEAFF.